The clone carrying this T cell receptor beta chain was picked up a small number of times. No antigen is known for it. Isolated RNA was reverse transcribed in full, so expressed TCRB transcripts were sequenced. The method was immunoSEQ multiplex PCR; TCRdb's version includes in-frame clones alone and lacks a portion of them. Among 350,000 to 450,000 clones listed, about 14% were seen once. These data belong to a study of beta chain features in type 1 diabetes. Study summary: Over all samples combined, fewer than 130,000,000 sorted cells were examined. Notes on the study in general: A definitive answer on HLA type influencing TCRB rearrangement was not reached here.

CDR1 is SGHDN and CDR2 is FVKESK in the germline V gene. V was clipped by 5 bases and J by 3 bases; unmatched bases: 2. The CDR3 runs 13 residues. The TCR comes from a man between 25 and 39 years old in good health. This chain connects TRBV14 to TRBJ2-3; 7 positions match TRBD2. Specimen: naive CD4+ T cells from blood. The CDR3 loop reads CASSSSGTDTQYF. CDR3 coding DNA: TGTGCCAGCAGCTCTAGCGGAACAGATACGCAGTATTTT.